This T cell receptor (beta chain) was documented in a study of beta chain features in type 1 diabetes. Turning to the study itself: Across the samples, roughly 99 million sorted cells were examined in total. Study results and limitations: Cells with high TCR expression could be over-represented by cDNA sequencing. Shortening that was moderate but significant affected the TCRB CDR3s of Type 1 diabetes patients in all four CD4+ subsets.

Every bit of the isolated RNA underwent reverse transcription, so sequencing read expressed TCRB transcripts. Samples of naive, central memory and regulatory T cells yielded a mean of around 3.4 million reads. Here immunoSEQ multiplex PCR was the method, and the copy in TCRdb shows in-frame clones only, minus some. The table includes about 170,000 clones, 7.8% detected once. V lost 8 bases, J lost 2 bases, and 9 bases lay in between. This CDR3 is 11 amino acids long. Germline CDR1 GTSNPN, CDR2 SVGIG (reference sequence). With respect to this clone: The antigen is unknown.

Sequencing was done on a sample of central memory CD4+ T cells from blood. The chain is built from TRBV30 and TRBJ2-5; D may be TRBD2 (6 bases). This TCR was sampled from a woman aged 40-49 years with type 1 diabetes. CDR3 in amino acids: CAIADQETQYF. CDR3 in DNA: TGTGCCATAGCGGATCAAGAGACCCAGTACTTC.